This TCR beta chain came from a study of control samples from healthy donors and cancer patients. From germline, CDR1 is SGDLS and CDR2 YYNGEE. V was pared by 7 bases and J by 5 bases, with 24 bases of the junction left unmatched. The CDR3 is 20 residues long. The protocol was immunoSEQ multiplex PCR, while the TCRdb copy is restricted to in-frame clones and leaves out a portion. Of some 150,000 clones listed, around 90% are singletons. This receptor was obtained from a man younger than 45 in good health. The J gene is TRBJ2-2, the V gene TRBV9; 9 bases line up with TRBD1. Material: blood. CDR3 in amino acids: CASSSPGTGIDGTSTGELFF. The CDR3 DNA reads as TGTGCCAGCTCCTCTCCCGGGACAGGGATCGATGGGACGTCGACCGGGGAGCTGTTTTTT.